Shown below are 11 T cell receptor beta chains from a single sample sequenced in a study of regulatory T cells in long-lasting Graves disease (dated by TCRdb to the early 2020s). Libraries were built with multiplex PCR. The sequencing machine was an Illumina HiSeq 4000. TCR beta libraries were built with iRepertoire HTBI primers and Arm-PCR amplification of CDR3 regions. TCRdb reprocessing: public reads trimmed at Q25 with fastp, clones called with MiXCR, in-frame beta chains kept. Rows are combined by CDR3 protein, so each entry shows the most common genes and DNA. Recorded for this sample are nearly 350,000 distinct CDR3 sequences; around 19% of them occurred a single time. The biggest ten clones account for 29% of the sample. The sample's time point label is to be understood as: persistent/refractory GD, antithyroid drugs over 5 years with positive TRAb. RNA was extracted from PBMCs in TRIzol for both TCR sequencing and RNA sequencing.

This specimen consisted of peripheral blood mononuclear cells (PBMCs), obtained when the disease was refractory, from a patient treated with antithyroid drugs. These receptors came from a female donor with Graves disease.

This clonotype was counted a few times. V is TRBV2 and J is TRBJ2-3; 10 bases match TRBD2. The CDR3 contains 18 residues. The ends lost 8 bases at V and 2 bases at J; junction bases unmatched: 16. Germline V gives CDR1 SNHLY, CDR2 FYNNEI. In DNA form, the CDR3 reads TGTGCCAGCTCAGAAGTAGGACTAGCGGAGACTTTCACAGATACGCAGTATTTT. Its translation is CASSEVGLAETFTDTQYF.

This clonotype was detected ten times or more. The CDR3 sequence is CASSLTGESYGYTF. Here the CDR3 DNA reads TGCGCCAGCAGCCTGACAGGGGAGTCCTATGGCTACACCTTC. The chain has TRBV5-1 and TRBJ1-2; TRBD1 agrees at 8 bases. CDR1 is SGHRS, CDR2 YFSETQ, per germline. V lost 4 bases and J lost 4; bases outside the gene matches: 6. The CDR3 is 14 amino acids.

This clonotype was seen many times. The rearrangement uses TRBV20-1 and TRBJ2-1, with TRBD2 as a possible D gene (7 bases). Germline V lookup: CDR1 DFQATT, CDR2 SNEGSKA (reference sequence). V was trimmed by 3 bases and J by 6 bases, leaving 18 bases between them. This CDR3 has 15 residues. The chain's CDR3 is CSARRAGAVANEQFF. CDR3 DNA: TGCAGTGCTAGGCGCGCGGGGGCGGTGGCCAATGAGCAGTTCTTC.

This clonotype was seen ten or more times. The chain links TRBV20-1 to TRBJ1-1, with D tentatively TRBD1 (5 bases). In germline, CDR1 is DFQATT, CDR2 SNEGSKA (reference sequence). This CDR3 spans 12 amino acids. Trimming took off 6 bases at V and 1 base at J, with 9 bases between the two ends. In DNA form, the CDR3 reads TGCAGTGCGGCGCAGGGGAACACTGAAGCTTTCTTT. Protein: CSAAQGNTEAFF.

With respect to this clonotype: At one boundary the junction diverges from the germline segment, which might be a read error. The chain is built from TRBV2 and TRBJ1-1; no reliable D call. This CDR3 spans 14 amino acids. CDR1 is SNHLY and CDR2 is FYNNEI in the germline V gene. CDR3 DNA: TGTGCCGGCAGTGAAACAGCTGGTATAACTGAAGCTTTCTTT. This translates into CAGSETAGITEAFF.

Turning to this clonotype: A read error may explain this, as a much larger clone is one base away. The chain links TRBV6-4 to TRBJ2-5; 7 bases fit TRBD2. Germline V gives CDR1 MRHNA, CDR2 SNTAGT. The V gene end was trimmed by 7 bases and the J gene end by 1 base; junction bases not matched to a gene: 12. This CDR3 comprises 16 residues. The DNA for the CDR3 is TGTGCCAGCACCAAAAGGGTGGGGGGGTGCCAAGAGACCCAGTACTTC. Its translation: CASTKRVGGCQETQYF.

Many counts were recorded for this clonotype. This sequence joins TRBV20-1 and TRBJ1-1; TRBD1 is a possible D gene (5 bases). V was trimmed by 1 base and J by 7 bases, leaving 10 bases between them. Germline V CDR1 and CDR2: DFQATT, SNEGSKA (reference sequence). The CDR3 is 12 amino acids. The CDR3 region has the DNA TGCAGTGCTAGAGTGCAGGGTGATGAAGCTTTCTTT. Translating gives CSARVQGDEAFF.

This clonotype was recorded a few times. The V call is TRBV28, the J call TRBJ2-7; D not certain. The germline V gene has CDR1 MDHEN and CDR2 SYDVKM. With 7 bases removed from V and 1 base from J, the gap between germline ends came to 8 bases. The CDR3 consists of 12 residues. CDR3 region: CASKRLSYEQYF. The CDR3 DNA reads TGTGCCAGCAAGCGTCTTTCCTACGAGCAGTACTTC.

This clonotype occurred a few times. The chain links TRBV7-9 to TRBJ2-3; D not resolved. V was cut by 1 base and J by 0 bases, with 8 bases left in between. The germline V gene has CDR1 SEHNR and CDR2 FQNEAQ (reference sequence). The CDR3 consists of 15 residues. The CDR3 is CASSLGPVSTDTQYF. The CDR3 DNA reads as TGTGCCAGCAGCTTAGGCCCAGTGAGCACAGATACGCAGTATTTT.

This clonotype was seen ten or more times. V and J are TRBV2 and TRBJ2-7; maybe TRBD1 (5 bases). Trimming stripped 6 bases from V and 1 base from J, with 7 bases between. This CDR3 comprises 12 residues. Germline CDR1 reads SNHLY; CDR2 reads FYNNEI. The CDR3 spells CASSRDSYEQYF. DNA for the CDR3: TGTGCCAGCAGCAGGGATTCCTACGAGCAGTACTTC.

This clonotype was seen ten or more times. This chain links TRBV7-8 with TRBJ1-2; D unclear. The length of the CDR3 is 14 residues. Trimming shortened V by 5 bases and J by 2 bases, and 12 bases separated the two germline ends. Germline V gene data show CDR1 as SGHVS and CDR2 as FQNEAQ. The CDR3: CASSLVPENYGYTF. The CDR3 bases are TGTGCCAGCAGCCTGGTACCGGAGAACTATGGCTACACCTTC.